This is a list of T cell receptor beta chains from one sample in a study of shared clonotypes between healthy human individuals. Assay: immunoSEQ multiplex PCR; the TCRdb copy retains only in-frame clones and omits some. The table has 1,100,000 or so clones, around three quarters seen once. Sequencing was carried out using memory CD4+ T cells from PBMCs. The receptors come from a man aged 18 to 29 in good health. Some clones in this sample may be carry-over from other donors' samples. Both conserved end residues are part of each CDR3. D genes are given only for firm matches. The size entry is marked missing in some rows and otherwise reads once, few, many or a size class.

CDR3 length	V gene	clone size	J gene	D gene	CDR3 protein	CDR3 DNA
14	TRBV14	-	TRBJ2-1	-	CASTERANYNEQFF	TGTGCCAGCACAGAGCGGGCGAACTACAATGAGCAGTTCTTC
15	TRBV5-1	-	TRBJ2-3	-	CASRPQGSSTDTQYF	TGCGCCAGCAGACCCCAGGGGAGTAGCACAGATACGCAGTATTTT
13	TRBV2	few	TRBJ2-1	-	CASSETSFNEQFF	TGTGCCAGCAGTGAAACTAGCTTCAATGAGCAGTTCTTC
18	TRBV28	-	TRBJ1-1	-	CATDSPGHLLPPNTEAFF	TGTGCCACCGATTCTCCGGGACACCTTCTCCCCCCCAACACTGAAGCTTTCTTT
15	TRBV7-2	-	TRBJ2-7	TRBD2	CASSLTPTSLYEQYF	TGTGCCAGCAGCTTAACCCCGACTAGCCTTTACGAGCAGTACTTC
15	TRBV28	-	TRBJ2-7	-	CASSPPGGRQSIWDF	TGTGCCAGCAGTCCACCCGGGGGACGGCAGTCGATATGGGACTTC
15	TRBV5-1	-	TRBJ2-2	TRBD2	CASQGLAGISGELFF	TGCGCCAGCCAGGGACTAGCGGGTATATCCGGGGAGCTGTTTTTT
11	TRBV30	few	TRBJ2-5	-	CAWTLGETQYF	TGTGCCTGGACCCTGGGGGAGACCCAGTACTTC
14	TRBV6-5	once	TRBJ2-7	-	CASSPSVGSYEQYF	TGTGCCAGCAGCCCTAGCGTAGGATCCTACGAGCAGTACTTC
16	TRBV16	once	TRBJ1-2	-	CASTPGGTGNFYGYTF	TGTGCCAGCACCCCAGGAGGAACAGGAAACTTTTATGGCTACACCTTC
15	TRBV28	-	TRBJ1-4	-	CASSLAGPGNEKLFF	TGTGCCAGCAGTTTAGCTGGACCGGGTAATGAAAAACTGTTTTTT
16	TRBV14	-	TRBJ2-3	-	CASSQGLYSGTDTQYF	TGTGCCAGCAGCCAAGGTCTCTACTCAGGCACAGATACGCAGTATTTT
13	TRBV5-5	-	TRBJ1-3	-	CASSYGLGNTIYF	TGTGCCAGCAGCTACGGACTGGGAAACACCATATATTTT
14	TRBV5-1	-	TRBJ2-1	-	CASRNYEGSSRQFF	TGCGCCAGCAGAAACTATGAGGGATCGAGCAGGCAGTTCTTC
12	TRBV29-1	-	TRBJ2-4	-	CSAAPDKNIQYF	TGCAGCGCCGCTCCGGATAAAAACATTCAGTACTTC
14	TRBV28	few	TRBJ1-1	TRBD1	CASTPGGAYTEAFF	TGTGCCAGCACCCCAGGGGGGGCATACACTGAAGCTTTCTTT
15	TRBV2	few	TRBJ1-5	-	CASSRQAALGMAQHF	TGTGCCAGCAGTCGACAGGCGGCCCTAGGTATGGCCCAGCATTTT
16	TRBV4-2	-	TRBJ1-2	-	CASSQERQRGSYGYTF	TGTGCCAGCAGCCAAGAAAGGCAAAGGGGTAGCTATGGCTACACCTTC
14	TRBV28	few	TRBJ1-2	-	CASSSPALPLGYTF	TGTGCCAGCAGTTCCCCTGCGTTACCACTGGGCTACACCTTC
15	TRBV18	once	TRBJ1-1	TRBD1	CASSIGTGGYTEAFF	TGTGCCAGCTCAATCGGGACAGGGGGCTACACTGAAGCTTTCTTT
12	TRBV30	-	TRBJ2-7	-	CAWTRTTYEQYF	TGTGCCTGGACAAGGACAACCTACGAGCAGTACTTC
15	TRBV25-1	few	TRBJ2-5	-	CASSTFVGAGETQYF	TGTGCCAGCAGCACCTTCGTTGGGGCCGGGGAGACCCAGTACTTC
16	TRBV7-2	-	TRBJ2-3	TRBD2	CASSSFTSGSTDTQYF	TGTGCCAGCAGCTCTTTCACTAGCGGGAGCACAGATACGCAGTATTTT
12	TRBV2	-	TRBJ2-7	-	CASTNGRFEQYF	TGTGCCAGCACCAACGGCAGGTTCGAGCAGTACTTC
13	TRBV10-3	-	TRBJ2-1	-	CAIGWDRNNEQFF	TGTGCCATCGGGTGGGACCGCAACAATGAGCAGTTCTTC
14	TRBV5-1	-	TRBJ2-2	TRBD1	CASGTGMDTGELFF	TGCGCCAGCGGGACAGGGATGGACACCGGGGAGCTGTTTTTT
11	TRBV29-1	-	TRBJ1-4	-	CSVEDFEKLFF	TGCAGCGTTGAGGATTTTGAAAAACTGTTTTTT
15	TRBV2	-	TRBJ2-7	TRBD1	CASSEIGTGKHEQYF	TGTGCCAGCAGTGAAATCGGGACAGGGAAGCACGAGCAGTACTTC
17	TRBV4-1	-	TRBJ1-1	-	CASSQPWGGRGNTEAFF	TGCGCCAGCAGCCAACCCTGGGGGGGGCGGGGGAACACTGAAGCTTTCTTT
14	TRBV6-1	once	TRBJ1-4	-	CASSAANSNEKLFF	TGTGCCAGCAGTGCAGCGAATTCAAATGAAAAACTGTTTTTT
13	TRBV6-6	-	TRBJ2-7	TRBD2	CASIPSGTYEQYF	TGTGCCAGCATTCCTAGCGGCACCTACGAGCAGTACTTC
12	TRBV29-1	once	TRBJ2-5	TRBD2	CSATSGQETQYF	TGCAGCGCTACTAGCGGCCAAGAGACCCAGTACTTC
11	TRBV30	-	TRBJ2-5	-	CAWSPQETQYF	TGTGCCTGGAGCCCGCAAGAGACCCAGTACTTC
12	TRBV10-3	-	TRBJ1-2	-	CAISAAKGGYTF	TGTGCCATCAGTGCAGCTAAGGGAGGCTACACCTTC
14	TRBV7-9	-	TRBJ2-2	-	CASGIQQGPGGLFF	TGTGCCAGCGGGATCCAACAAGGCCCAGGAGGGCTGTTTTTT
13	TRBV7-8	-	TRBJ2-5	-	CASSLDGGETQYF	TGTGCCAGCAGCTTAGACGGGGGAGAGACCCAGTACTTC
14	TRBV6-1	-	TRBJ2-7	TRBD1	CASHHAGQAYEQYF	TGTGCCAGTCACCATGCTGGACAGGCCTACGAGCAGTACTTC
15	TRBV19	-	TRBJ2-7	-	CASRQTVTTLYEQYF	TGTGCCAGTAGACAAACAGTCACGACACTCTACGAGCAGTACTTC
15	TRBV18	-	TRBJ2-5	TRBD2	CASSDASGSLETQYF	TGTGCCAGCTCAGATGCTAGCGGGAGTTTAGAGACCCAGTACTTC
14	TRBV18	-	TRBJ2-7	-	CASSPFEGSYEQYF	TGTGCCAGCTCCCCCTTCGAGGGGTCGTACGAGCAGTACTTC
17	TRBV6-4	once	TRBJ2-3	TRBD2	CASSEIRSGECTDTQYF	TGTGCCAGCAGTGAGATCCGGAGCGGGGAATGCACAGATACGCAGTATTTT
13	TRBV7-2	-	TRBJ1-4	-	CASSQSAYEKLFF	TGTGCCAGCAGCCAGAGTGCCTATGAAAAACTGTTTTTT
13	TRBV2	-	TRBJ2-1	-	CASSSASGGEQFF	TGTGCCAGCAGCTCCGCCTCTGGTGGCGAGCAGTTCTTC
13	TRBV18	-	TRBJ1-2	TRBD1	CASSPRGGSGYTF	TGTGCCAGCTCCCCCCGAGGGGGCTCGGGCTACACCTTC
16	TRBV9	-	TRBJ2-1	-	CASSVGGGAALSEQFF	TGTGCCAGCAGCGTAGGAGGGGGAGCGGCCCTATCGGAGCAGTTCTTC
16	TRBV9	-	TRBJ2-2	-	CASSPRQGGVTGELFF	TGTGCCAGCAGCCCTAGACAGGGCGGGGTCACCGGGGAGCTGTTTTTT
15	TRBV28	-	TRBJ2-2	TRBD1	CASSSSTGSSGELFF	TGTGCCAGCAGTTCCTCGACAGGGTCATCCGGGGAGCTGTTTTTT
15	TRBV4-1	-	TRBJ1-2	TRBD1	CASSLYLGQGYGYTF	TGCGCCAGCAGCCTATATCTAGGACAGGGCTATGGCTACACCTTC
15	TRBV6-5	-	TRBJ2-7	TRBD1	CASSYSGQGAYEQYF	TGTGCCAGCAGTTACTCGGGTCAGGGGGCCTACGAGCAGTACTTC
13	TRBV19	-	TRBJ1-2	TRBD1	CASSRQGVGGYTF	TGTGCCAGTAGTCGACAGGGTGTTGGTGGCTACACCTTC
15	TRBV28	-	TRBJ1-5	TRBD1	CASSSIRDRRRSQHF	TGTGCCAGCAGTTCCATCCGGGACAGACGACGGTCCCAGCATTTT
14	TRBV28	once	TRBJ1-5	TRBD1	CASLHRQGRQPQHF	TGTGCCAGCCTCCATAGACAGGGTCGGCAGCCCCAGCATTTT
16	TRBV5-1	-	TRBJ2-3	TRBD1	CASNLGQGVRTDTQYF	TGCGCCAGCAATCTGGGACAGGGGGTGAGGACAGATACGCAGTATTTT
12	TRBV6-6	-	TRBJ2-1	-	CASRDENNEQFF	TGTGCCAGCAGGGATGAAAACAATGAGCAGTTCTTC
20	TRBV6-1	-	TRBJ1-2	-	CASSGETETSHSRANYGYTF	TGTGCCAGCAGTGGAGAGACAGAGACGAGCCACTCCCGAGCTAACTATGGCTACACCTTC
14	TRBV6-1	few	TRBJ1-2	-	CASSTLPGNYGYTF	TGTGCCAGCAGTACCTTGCCGGGGAACTATGGCTACACCTTC
14	TRBV7-9	-	TRBJ1-6	-	CASSQGGAFGALHF	TGTGCCAGCAGCCAAGGGGGGGCCTTTGGGGCCCTCCACTTT
14	TRBV5-4	once	TRBJ2-1	-	CASSPRGGDNEQFF	TGTGCCAGCAGCCCTCGAGGGGGGGACAATGAGCAGTTCTTC
16	TRBV15	few	TRBJ1-5	TRBD1	CATSRDLDRALQPQHF	TGTGCCACCAGCAGAGATCTTGACAGGGCCTTGCAGCCCCAGCATTTT
16	TRBV6-4	-	TRBJ2-3	TRBD2	CASSQGPSGRTDTQYF	TGTGCCAGCAGCCAGGGTCCTAGCGGTCGCACAGATACGCAGTATTTT